One sample yielded the 15 T cell receptor beta chains listed below, sequenced in a study of blood T cell repertoires in COVID-19. TCRdb's copy holds only in-frame clones and misses some; the assay was immunoSEQ multiplex PCR. Among about 140,000 clones listed, over 75% were seen once. The sequenced sample was peripheral blood. These receptors originate from a woman between 50 and 59 years old with acute or convalescent COVID-19.

Written as DNA, the CDR3 is TGTGCCAGCAGTTTCCGGGACAGCTCCTACAATGAGCAGTTCTTC. Translating gives CASSFRDSSYNEQFF. V usage is TRBV27 and J usage is TRBJ2-1, with TRBD1 matching over 7 bases. V shed 3 bases and J 0 bases; nucleotides not matched to a gene: 2. Germline V gives CDR1 MNHEY, CDR2 SMNVEV (reference sequence). CDR3 size: 15 residues.

This clone came up once. V gene TRBV11-2 combines with J gene TRBJ1-1; D not certain. CDR1 is SGHAT and CDR2 is FQNNGV in the germline V gene. The CDR3 covers 12 residues. Trimming took 8 bases from V and 2 from J, leaving 9 bases between them. DNA of the CDR3: TGTGCCAGCTTGGGAGTTAACACTGAAGCTTTCTTT. Protein sequence: CASLGVNTEAFF.

This clone was found once. This chain links TRBV18 with TRBJ1-6; D remains unclear. The CDR3 is 13 amino acids. V dropped 6 bases and J dropped 4 bases, with 7 bases sitting between them. Germline V gene sequence: CDR1 KGHSH, CDR2 LQKENI. CDR3 sequence (DNA): TGTGCCAGCTCCGGGTCTTATAATTCACCCCTCCACTTT. As protein: CASSGSYNSPLHF.

The DNA for the CDR3 is TGTGCCACCAGTACCGACAGGGGACACTCCAGAGCTAACTATGGCTACACCTTC. It codes for CATSTDRGHSRANYGYTF. The chain has TRBV24-1 and TRBJ1-2; 8 bases are a match to TRBD1. V gave up 6 bases and J gave up 0 bases; unmatched junction bases: 14. CDR3 length: 18 amino acids. Germline V gene data show CDR1 as KGHDR and CDR2 as SFDVKD.

The chain carries TRBV29-1 and TRBJ1-1; D is uncertain. V was shortened by 7 bases and J by 0 bases, with 12 bases between the two germline ends. Germline V gene lookup returns CDR1 SQVTM and CDR2 ANQGSEA. This CDR3 spans 13 amino acids. CDR3 sequence reads: CSEQLQMNTEAFF. CDR3 sequence (DNA): TGCAGCGAACAGCTCCAGATGAACACTGAAGCTTTCTTT.

The chain is built from TRBV5-1 and TRBJ2-7; a weak D match, TRBD2 (7 bases). CDR3 length: 16 amino acids. Trimming cost V 2 bases and J 7 bases, with 22 bases left between them. Germline V gene lookup returns CDR1 SGHRS and CDR2 YFSETQ. DNA of the CDR3: TGCGCCAGCAGCTTTGGTAGGGGGGGCCGAGGTGAAGAGCAGTACTTC. This gives the protein CASSFGRGGRGEEQYF.

The CDR3 coding sequence is TGCGCCAGCAGCCTTCACCGACAGGGTAGTTCCTACGAGCAGTACTTC. Residues: CASSLHRQGSSYEQYF. This chain connects TRBV4-1 to TRBJ2-7, with 7 bases fitting TRBD1. V lost 4 bases and J lost 1; bases outside the gene matches: 10. The CDR3 spans 16 residues. In germline, CDR1 is MGHRA, CDR2 YSYEKL.

On this clone itself: This CDR3 is also generated by other DNA sequences in the sample. The rearrangement links TRBV28 to TRBJ1-6; 8 bases agree with TRBD1. The CDR3 runs 15 residues. The junction had 8 bases not matched to a gene; V was cut back by 3 bases and J by 10 bases. Per the germline V gene, CDR1 is MDHEN and CDR2 is SYDVKM. CDR3 protein: CASSFPLTGDSPLHF. The CDR3 DNA sequence: TGTGCCAGCAGTTTTCCGCTGACAGGGGACTCACCCCTCCACTTT.

The rearrangement joins TRBV6-5 to TRBJ2-5; 10 bases agree with TRBD1. Losses at the gene ends were 4 bases for V and 5 bases for J; bases not matched to a gene: 7. The germline V gene encodes CDR1 MNHEY and CDR2 SVGAGI. The CDR3 is made up of 15 amino acids. The CDR3 region has the DNA TGTGCCAGCAGTTCGCCGGGACAGGGGCACGAGACCCAGTACTTC. Translating gives CASSSPGQGHETQYF.

This clone is a singleton in its sample. The chain is built from TRBV5-5 and TRBJ1-6; 9 nucleotides agree with TRBD1. From germline, CDR1 is SGHKS and CDR2 YYEKEE (reference sequence). Losses at the gene ends were 4 bases for V and 7 bases for J; bases not matched to a gene: 3. The CDR3 runs to 14 residues. The CDR3 bases are TGTGCCAGCAGCGCGGACAGGGGAAATTCACCCCTCCACTTT. It is translated as CASSADRGNSPLHF.

This chain links TRBV28 with TRBJ2-2; maybe TRBD1 (6 bases). Germline CDR1 reads MDHEN; CDR2 reads SYDVKM. Trimming cost V 2 bases and J 6 bases, with 19 bases left between them. The CDR3 runs 17 residues. The CDR3 sequence: CASSLILRDNGPGELFF. CDR3 coding DNA: TGTGCCAGCAGTTTAATTCTTAGGGACAACGGACCCGGGGAGCTGTTTTTT.

The chain employs TRBV13 and TRBJ1-1; D uncertain. CDR1 and CDR2 from the germline V gene are PRHDT and FYEKMQ (reference sequence). The CDR3 loop spans 13 amino acids. V lost 4 bases and J 2 bases, leaving 8 bases between the germline ends. As DNA, the CDR3 is TGTGCCAGCAGCTATCAGGAAAACACTGAAGCTTTCTTT. Protein: CASSYQENTEAFF.

V usage is TRBV11-2 and J usage is TRBJ2-7; no clear D. Trimming took off 3 bases at V and 6 bases at J, with 9 bases between the two ends. The length of the CDR3 is 12 residues. From germline, CDR1 is SGHAT and CDR2 FQNNGV. The CDR3: CASSFEAVEQYF. The DNA for the CDR3 is TGTGCCAGCAGCTTCGAGGCGGTCGAGCAGTACTTC.

A remark on this clone: Other nucleotide sequences in the sample specify the same CDR3. The rearrangement links TRBV12-3 or TRBV12-4 to TRBJ1-5; maybe TRBD1 (6 bases). This CDR3 contains 13 residues. V shed 2 bases and J shed 4 bases, with 6 bases lying between them. CDR3 in amino acids: CASSLQGNQPQHF. In DNA, the CDR3 is TGTGCCAGCAGTTTACAGGGGAATCAGCCCCAGCATTTT.

The sample holds a few counts of this clone. V is TRBV30 and J is TRBJ1-2, with D perhaps TRBD1 (6 bases). Per the germline V gene, CDR1 is GTSNPN and CDR2 is SVGIG (reference sequence). The V gene lost 0 bases and the J gene lost 10 bases, with 15 bases spanning the gap. The CDR3 contains 13 residues. As DNA, the CDR3 is TGTGCCTGGAGTGTACAACGACAGGCTCTCTACACCTTC. Translated, it gives CAWSVQRQALYTF.